A single sample is the source of the 7 T cell receptor beta chains below, sequenced in a study of cytomegalovirus exposure and HLA in healthy donors (dated by TCRdb to about 2017). Libraries were made using the immunoSEQ multiplex PCR assay. The multiplex PCR relied on a mix of 60 forward primers for TCR Vbeta segments and 13 reverse primers for TCR Jbeta segments. TCRdb limited this immuneACCESS table to in-frame rearrangements with V and J called. A share of clones is missing; checked studies link under half to unresolved V genes, and the rest is unexplained. The table for this sample lists 120,000 or so clones; roughly 62% of them were counted only once. The ten largest account for 1.5% to 2% of the sample. The material sequenced was PBMCs. These receptors originate from a man aged 25 to 45 in good health and CMV-seropositive.

The chain combines TRBV7-3 with TRBJ2-1; D uncertain. V lost 5 bases to trimming and J lost 6 bases, with 11 bases between them. The CDR3 is 13 amino acids. Germline CDR1 is SGHTA and CDR2 is FQGTGA. In nucleotides, the CDR3 is TGTGCCAGCAGCCCATCCACGGGCAATGAGCAGTTCTTC. This translates into CASSPSTGNEQFF.

The V gene is TRBV6-5, the J gene TRBJ2-5; 10 bases are shared with TRBD2. TRBJ2-7 matches the DNA end more closely, so the J call is doubtful. Germline CDR1 reads MNHEY; CDR2 reads SVGAGI. CDR3 length: 15 residues. CDR3 sequence: CASSPSGRGSYEQYF. The CDR3 nucleotides read TGTGCCAGCAGTCCTAGCGGGAGAGGGTCCTACGAGCAGTACTTC.

The chain has TRBV29-1 and TRBJ1-1, with D unresolved. Between the trimmed V and J ends, which lost 4 bases and 2 bases, there was a span of 11 bases. Germline V lookup: CDR1 SQVTM, CDR2 ANQGSEA. The CDR3 has 13 residues. In DNA, the CDR3 is TGCAGCGTTGCCAGGACTGATAACACTGAAGCTTTCTTT. This codes for CSVARTDNTEAFF.

The chain employs TRBV28 and TRBJ1-2, with D possibly matching TRBD1 (6 bases). The CDR3 consists of 14 residues. The ends were cut back, 2 bases at V and 3 bases at J, with 10 bases in the middle. Looked up from germline, CDR1 is MDHEN and CDR2 is SYDVKM. The CDR3 sequence: CASSLRGGHYGYTF. CDR3 DNA sequence: TGTGCCAGCAGTTTAAGGGGGGGCCACTATGGCTACACCTTC.

The chain joins TRBV19 to TRBJ2-7; no definite D call. V was trimmed by 6 bases and J by 6 bases, leaving 15 bases between them. The CDR3 extends over 13 amino acids. Germline V gene lookup returns CDR1 LNHDA and CDR2 SQIVND (reference sequence). The CDR3 here is CASSPRSLSEQYF. The CDR3, as DNA: TGTGCCAGTAGCCCTCGGAGCTTAAGCGAGCAGTACTTC.

DNA for the CDR3: TGTGCCAGTAGTATCGGAGCGGGTTACAATGAGCAGTTCTTC. Its protein is CASSIGAGYNEQFF. The chain uses TRBV19 and TRBJ2-1; possible D gene TRBD2, 6 bases. Germline values: CDR1 LNHDA, CDR2 SQIVND (reference sequence). The V end lost 3 bases, the J end lost 4 bases, and 10 bases lay between the germline ends. CDR3 length equals 14 residues.

The genes are TRBV13 and TRBJ1-4; D remains ambiguous. V lost 5 bases to trimming and J lost 0 bases, with 7 bases between them. The V gene's germline CDR1 is PRHDT and CDR2 FYEKMQ (reference sequence). The CDR3 loop spans 14 amino acids. This chain's CDR3 is CASSTTTTNEKLFF. The CDR3 nucleotides read TGTGCCAGCAGCACCACTACAACTAATGAAAAACTGTTTTTT.